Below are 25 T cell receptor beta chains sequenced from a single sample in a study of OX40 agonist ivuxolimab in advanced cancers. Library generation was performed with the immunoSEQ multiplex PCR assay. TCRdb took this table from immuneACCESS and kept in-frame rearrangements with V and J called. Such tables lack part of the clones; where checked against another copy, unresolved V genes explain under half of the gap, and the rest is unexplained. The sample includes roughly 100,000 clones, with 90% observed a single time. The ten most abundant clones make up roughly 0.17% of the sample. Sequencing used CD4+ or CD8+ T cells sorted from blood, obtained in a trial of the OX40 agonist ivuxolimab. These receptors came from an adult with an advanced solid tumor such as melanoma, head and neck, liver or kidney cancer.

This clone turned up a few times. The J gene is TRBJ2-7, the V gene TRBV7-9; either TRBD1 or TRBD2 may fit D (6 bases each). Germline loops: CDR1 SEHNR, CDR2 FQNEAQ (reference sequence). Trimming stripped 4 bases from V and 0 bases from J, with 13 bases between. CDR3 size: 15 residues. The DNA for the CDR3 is TGTGCCAGCAGCTGGGACCGGGGGCCCTCCTACGAGCAGTACTTC. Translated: CASSWDRGPSYEQYF.

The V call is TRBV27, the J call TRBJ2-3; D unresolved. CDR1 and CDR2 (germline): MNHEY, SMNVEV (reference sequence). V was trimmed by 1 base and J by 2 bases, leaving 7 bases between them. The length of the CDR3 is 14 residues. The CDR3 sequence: CASSLLGITDTQYF. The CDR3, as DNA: TGTGCCAGCAGTTTATTAGGTATCACAGATACGCAGTATTTT.

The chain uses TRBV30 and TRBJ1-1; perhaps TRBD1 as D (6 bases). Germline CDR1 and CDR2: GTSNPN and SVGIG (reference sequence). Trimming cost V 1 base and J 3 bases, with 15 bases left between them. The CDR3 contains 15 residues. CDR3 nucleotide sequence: TGTGCCTGGAGTGATGGGGGGCGAAGATACACTGAAGCTTTCTTT. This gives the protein CAWSDGGRRYTEAFF. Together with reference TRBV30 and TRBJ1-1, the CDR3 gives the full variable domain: SQTIHQWPATLVQPVGSPLSLECTVEGTSNPNLYWYRQAAGRGLQLLFYSVGIGQISSEVPQNLSASRPQDRQFILSSKKLLLSDSGFYLCAWSDGGRRYTEAFFGQGTRLTVV.

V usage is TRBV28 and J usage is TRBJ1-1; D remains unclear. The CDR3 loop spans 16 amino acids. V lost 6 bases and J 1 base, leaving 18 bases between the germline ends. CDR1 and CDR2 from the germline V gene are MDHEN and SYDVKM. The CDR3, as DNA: TGTGCCAGCAGATCAGGACGAGGGCAGCGGAACACTGAAGCTTTCTTT. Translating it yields CASRSGRGQRNTEAFF.

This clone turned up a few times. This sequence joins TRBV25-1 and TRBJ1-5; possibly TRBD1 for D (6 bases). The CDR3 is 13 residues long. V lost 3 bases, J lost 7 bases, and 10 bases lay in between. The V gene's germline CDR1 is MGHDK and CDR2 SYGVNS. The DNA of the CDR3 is TGTGCCAGCAGTGAGGCAGGGGACCAGCCCCAGCATTTT. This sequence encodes CASSEAGDQPQHF.

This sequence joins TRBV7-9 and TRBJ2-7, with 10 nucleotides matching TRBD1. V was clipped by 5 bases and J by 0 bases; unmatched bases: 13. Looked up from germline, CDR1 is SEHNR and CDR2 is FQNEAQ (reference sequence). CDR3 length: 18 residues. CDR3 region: CASSGEGTGASLSYEQYF. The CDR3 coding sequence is TGTGCCAGCAGCGGCGAGGGGACAGGGGCCTCTCTCTCCTACGAGCAGTACTTC.

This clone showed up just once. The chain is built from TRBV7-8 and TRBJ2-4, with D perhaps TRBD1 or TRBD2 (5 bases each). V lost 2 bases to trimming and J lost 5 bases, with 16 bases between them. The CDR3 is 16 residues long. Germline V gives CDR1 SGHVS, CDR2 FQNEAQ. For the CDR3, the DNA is TGTGCCAGCAGCTTATTTTTCGGGACGGACCAAAACATTCAGTACTTC. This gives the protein CASSLFFGTDQNIQYF.

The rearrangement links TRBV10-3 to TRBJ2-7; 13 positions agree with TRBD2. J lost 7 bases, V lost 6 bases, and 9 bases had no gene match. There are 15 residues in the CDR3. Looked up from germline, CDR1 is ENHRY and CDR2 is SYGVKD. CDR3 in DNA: TGTGCCATCAGCCTCGAGGGACTAGCGGGACGGGAGCAGTACTTC. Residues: CAISLEGLAGREQYF.

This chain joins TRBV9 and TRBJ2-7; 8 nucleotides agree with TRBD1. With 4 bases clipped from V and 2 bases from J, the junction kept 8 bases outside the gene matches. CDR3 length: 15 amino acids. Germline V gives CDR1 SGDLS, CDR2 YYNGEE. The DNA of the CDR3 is TGTGCCAGCAGCCGGACAGGGTCACTGACCTACGAGCAGTACTTC. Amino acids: CASSRTGSLTYEQYF.

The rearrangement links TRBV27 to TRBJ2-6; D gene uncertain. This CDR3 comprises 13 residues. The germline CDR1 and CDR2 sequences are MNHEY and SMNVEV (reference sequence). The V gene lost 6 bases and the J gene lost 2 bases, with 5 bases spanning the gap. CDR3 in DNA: TGTGCCAGCAGAGTAACTGGGGCCAACGTCCTGACTTTC. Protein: CASRVTGANVLTF.

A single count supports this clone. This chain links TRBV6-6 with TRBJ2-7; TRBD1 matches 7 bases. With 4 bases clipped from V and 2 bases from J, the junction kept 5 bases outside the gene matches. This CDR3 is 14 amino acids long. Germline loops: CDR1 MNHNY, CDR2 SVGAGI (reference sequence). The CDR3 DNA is TGTGCCAGCAGTTCCGGGACAGTGCCCTACGAGCAGTACTTC. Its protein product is CASSSGTVPYEQYF.

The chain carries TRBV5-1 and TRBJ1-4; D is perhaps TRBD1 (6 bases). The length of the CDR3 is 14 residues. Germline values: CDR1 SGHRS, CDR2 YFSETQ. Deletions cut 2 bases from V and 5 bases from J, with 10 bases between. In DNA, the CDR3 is TGCGCCAGCAGCTTTAGGACAGTAAATGAAAAACTGTTTTTT. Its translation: CASSFRTVNEKLFF.

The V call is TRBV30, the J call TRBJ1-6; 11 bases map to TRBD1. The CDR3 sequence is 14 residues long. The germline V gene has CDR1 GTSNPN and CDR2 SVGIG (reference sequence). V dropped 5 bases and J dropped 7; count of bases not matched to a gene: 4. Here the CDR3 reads CAWVGQGGNSPLHF. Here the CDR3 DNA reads TGTGCCTGGGTGGGACAGGGGGGCAATTCACCCCTCCACTTT.

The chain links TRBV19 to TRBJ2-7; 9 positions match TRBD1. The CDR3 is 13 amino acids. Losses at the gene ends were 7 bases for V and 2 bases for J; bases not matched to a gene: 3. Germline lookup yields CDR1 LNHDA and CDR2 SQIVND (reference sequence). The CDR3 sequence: CASKGTGTYEQYF. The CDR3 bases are TGTGCCAGTAAAGGGACAGGGACCTACGAGCAGTACTTC.

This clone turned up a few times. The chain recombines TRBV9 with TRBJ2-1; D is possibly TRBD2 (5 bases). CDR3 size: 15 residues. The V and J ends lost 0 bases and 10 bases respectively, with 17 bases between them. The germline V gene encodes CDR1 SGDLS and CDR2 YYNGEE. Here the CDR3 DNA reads TGTGCCAGCAGCGTAGGGGAGAGGCGAAGGAGCGAGCAGTTCTTC. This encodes CASSVGERRRSEQFF.

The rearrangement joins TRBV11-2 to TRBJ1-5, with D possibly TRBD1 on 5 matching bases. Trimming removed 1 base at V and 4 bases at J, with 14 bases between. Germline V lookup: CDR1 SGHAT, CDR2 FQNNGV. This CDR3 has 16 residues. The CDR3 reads CASSLGRGSGNQPQHF. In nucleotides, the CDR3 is TGTGCCAGCAGCTTAGGTCGGGGGTCGGGGAATCAGCCCCAGCATTTT.

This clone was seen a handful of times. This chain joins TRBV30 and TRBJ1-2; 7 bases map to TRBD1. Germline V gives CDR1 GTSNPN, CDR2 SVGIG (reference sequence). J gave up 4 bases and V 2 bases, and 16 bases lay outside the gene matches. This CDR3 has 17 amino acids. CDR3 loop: CAWSSLRRLGQTYGYTF. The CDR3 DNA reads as TGTGCCTGGAGTTCCTTACGCCGATTGGGACAGACCTATGGCTACACCTTC.

CDR3 amino acids: CASSPSRQGQGYTF. The CDR3, as DNA: TGTGCCAGCTCACCATCGAGACAGGGTCAGGGCTACACCTTC. The chain combines TRBV18 with TRBJ1-2, with 7 positions matching TRBD1. The ends lost 2 bases at V and 8 bases at J; junction bases unmatched: 8. The CDR3 is made up of 14 amino acids. Germline assignment: CDR1 KGHSH and CDR2 LQKENI.

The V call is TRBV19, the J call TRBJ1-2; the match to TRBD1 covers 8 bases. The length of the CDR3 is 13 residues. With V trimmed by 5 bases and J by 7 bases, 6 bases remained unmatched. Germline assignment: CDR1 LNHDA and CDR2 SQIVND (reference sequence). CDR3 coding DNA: TGTGCCAGTAGTGCAGGGGGCGCGGGTGGCTACACCTTC. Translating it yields CASSAGGAGGYTF.

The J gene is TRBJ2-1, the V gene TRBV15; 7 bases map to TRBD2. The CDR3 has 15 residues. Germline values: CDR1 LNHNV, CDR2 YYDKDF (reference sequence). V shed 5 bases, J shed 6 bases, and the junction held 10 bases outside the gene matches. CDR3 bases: TGTGCCACCAGCTCACCAGGCGGGAGTCGCAATGAGCAGTTCTTC. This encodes CATSSPGGSRNEQFF.

The DNA for the CDR3 is TGTGCCAGTAGTGGGCGAGAAACAGGGACCTACGAGCAGTACTTC. This sequence encodes CASSGRETGTYEQYF. The rearrangement uses TRBV19 and TRBJ2-7; D might be TRBD1 (6 bases). The V end lost 5 bases, the J end lost 2 bases, and 16 bases lay between the germline ends. The CDR3 sequence is 15 residues long. CDR1 is LNHDA and CDR2 is SQIVND in the germline V gene (reference sequence). The complete variable domain, with remaining parts taken from reference TRBV19 and TRBJ2-7, reads DGGITQSPKYLFRKEGQNVTLSCEQNLNHDAMYWYRQDPGQGLRLIYYSQIVNDFQKGDIAEGYSVSREKKESFPLTVTSAQKNPTAFYLCASSGRETGTYEQYFGPGTRLTVT.

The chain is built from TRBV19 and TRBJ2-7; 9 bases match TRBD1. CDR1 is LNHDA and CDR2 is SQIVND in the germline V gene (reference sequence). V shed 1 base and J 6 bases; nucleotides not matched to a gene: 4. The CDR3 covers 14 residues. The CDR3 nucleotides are TGTGCCAGTAGTATAGTTGGGACAGGGAGCGAGCAGTACTTC. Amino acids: CASSIVGTGSEQYF.

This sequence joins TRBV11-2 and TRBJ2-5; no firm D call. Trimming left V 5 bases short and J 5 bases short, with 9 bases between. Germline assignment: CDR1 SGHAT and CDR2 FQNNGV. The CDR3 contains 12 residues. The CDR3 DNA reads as TGTGCCAGCAGCCAAATGGGGGAGACCCAGTACTTC. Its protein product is CASSQMGETQYF.

The CDR3 region has the DNA TGTGCCGTCAAACGGGGAACGACGGGTGAGCAGTACTTC. It encodes CAVKRGTTGEQYF. The chain carries TRBV6-1 and TRBJ2-7, with TRBD2 as a possible D gene (5 bases). This CDR3 has 13 residues. V gave up 11 bases and J gave up 7 bases, with 21 bases separating them. Germline assignment: CDR1 MNHNS and CDR2 SASEGT.

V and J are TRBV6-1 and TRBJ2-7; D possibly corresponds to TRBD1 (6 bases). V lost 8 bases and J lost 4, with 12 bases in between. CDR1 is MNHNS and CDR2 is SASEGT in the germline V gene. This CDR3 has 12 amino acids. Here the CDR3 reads CASAGQHYEQYF. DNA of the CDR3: TGTGCCAGCGCCGGACAGCATTACGAGCAGTACTTC.